The sequence of this T cell receptor beta chain was determined in a study of blood T cell repertoires in COVID-19. Study-wide background: Both acute and convalescent COVID-19 samples were obtained from the United States, Italy and Spain. From T cells, B-cell-depleted T cells, or PBMCs came the material, which was cDNA or gDNA.

In the study's own analysis: Amplification with reference gene primers provided the estimates of nucleated cell counts. Sequencing used immunoSEQ multiplex PCR; TCRdb keeps in-frame clones, though not all of them. V, J and clone size are taken as reported in that table, and D and trimming were inferred from the DNA itself. The sample carries 88,000 or so clones, around 79% recorded once. Trimming stripped 4 bases from V and 0 bases from J, with 11 bases between. CDR3 length: 15 amino acids. CDR1 and CDR2 from the germline V gene are SGHRS and YFSETQ. The sequenced material came from peripheral blood. The chain carries TRBV5-1 and TRBJ2-1, with D hard to call. The receptor's source is a human donor in a cohort sampled during active COVID-19. Here the CDR3 DNA reads TGCGCCAGCAGCGAAGAACCGAGCTCCTACAATGAGCAGTTCTTC. Its protein product is CASSEEPSSYNEQFF.